Here is one T cell receptor (beta chain) with its context. The antigen this receptor binds is unknown. No qualities accompany the bases; no much larger clone lies one base away. The data derive from a study of post-analysis software for immune sequencing data (dated by TCRdb to between 2014 and 2017). Regarding the complete study: Relapsing-remitting, secondary progressive and progressive-relapsing multiple sclerosis were recorded as disease courses, and subtype annotation was lacking for some patients. The multiple sclerosis patient repertoires were compared with about a dozen previously published healthy control repertoires from donors aged 6 to 25 years. A subset of samples was prepared in parallel using single-end sample barcoding, then pooled and co-amplified after Illumina adapter ligation. The full study reports these points: When samples were clustered directly using the F measure, samples prepared in the same batch co-clustered strongly, which prompted a batch-effect correction. Normalized Chao1 diversity was significantly lower in multiple sclerosis patients than controls, suggesting substantial peripheral T-cell clonal expansion. The control group was slightly older than the multiple sclerosis patient group.

TCR beta repertoires were profiled from peripheral blood of approximately 13 young patients with multiple sclerosis to demonstrate the VDJtools post-analysis software. Multiple sclerosis patients were children and adolescents aged roughly 6 to 16 years. Library preparation was by PCR. The sequencing machine was an Illumina HiSeq 2500. Unique molecular identifiers were incorporated into TCR beta cDNA libraries to reduce PCR and sequencing biases. Per 1 to 10 million input T cells, roughly 500,000 cDNA molecules were obtained, such that each molecule approximated one T cell. The patient libraries were prepared and sequenced using the same protocol as the earlier healthy control dataset. Within a given batch, samples were prepared together, multiplexed and sequenced on the same HiSeq lane. The original methods were these. MIGEC handled the raw barcoded reads, throwing out single-read molecular identifier groups before consensus assembly and CDR3 extraction. VDJtools was used for post-analysis of the clonotype tables, and diversity was normalized by down-sampling every dataset to the size of the smallest sample. To correct batch-related cross-sample contamination, repertoire overlap clustering matched CDR3 amino acid sequences but not nucleotide sequences. Starting from the raw public reads, TCRdb applied fastp trimming at Q25, assembled clones with MiXCR and retained in-frame beta chains. One record per CDR3 amino acid sequence lists the most common genes and DNA. In this record, the V and J calls reflect TCRdb's handling and not the investigators' own analysis. The sample table lists 740,000 or so distinct CDR3 sequences, under 70% of them with a count of one. Over 4% of the sample goes to the ten largest clones.

Sequences were obtained from blood. The sequence came from a girl aged 10 to 17 with multiple sclerosis.

The DNA sequence follows: TGTGCCAGCAGTTTGGAGCCAGGCAGGGGCGATACGCAGTATTTT. Its translation reads: CASSLEPGRGDTQYF. Here the chain combines TRBV12-3 or TRBV12-4 and TRBJ2-3, and possibly TRBD1, on 6 matching bases. V loses 3 bases, J loses 6 bases, and the germline ends lie 16 bases apart. From cysteine to phenylalanine, the CDR3 is 15 amino acids long. Kept here is only the CDR3 DNA, which spans 45 bases and is read in frame from base 1.